Below are 22 T cell receptor beta chains sequenced from a single sample in a study of technical replicates of blood from a few donors. Assay used: immunoSEQ multiplex PCR; TCRdb lists only in-frame clones, some missing. The table lists 55,000 to 70,000 clones, under 90% of them singletons. Sequencing was performed on PBMCs. These receptors all come from a human donor in good health. Some clones in this sample may be carry-over from other donors' samples.

The chain couples TRBV6-4 to TRBJ2-1; tentatively, D is TRBD2 (5 bases). CDR1 is MRHNA, CDR2 SNTAGT, per germline. The CDR3 has 13 residues. Trimming left V 5 bases short and J 10 bases short, with 15 bases between. The CDR3 loop is CASSSGIRAEQFF. In nucleotides, the CDR3 is TGTGCCAGCAGTAGCGGAATCCGGGCAGAGCAGTTCTTC.

The chain carries TRBV7-2 and TRBJ2-1, with 9 nucleotides matching TRBD2. The CDR3 spans 13 residues. V lost 5 bases to trimming and J lost 16 bases; unmatched junction nucleotides: 12. CDR1 is SGHTA and CDR2 is FQGNSA in the germline V gene. CDR3 in DNA: TGTGCCAGCAGCATTAGCGGGAGCCCCCTTCTCTTCTTC. Translated: CASSISGSPLLFF.

The table lists this clone with a few counts. The chain links TRBV12-5 to TRBJ1-1; TRBD1 matches at 8 bases. The V and J ends lost 1 base and 4 bases, in that order; junction bases with no gene match: 8. Germline V gene lookup returns CDR1 LGHNT and CDR2 FRNRAP. This CDR3 contains 16 residues. The CDR3 region is CASGLGTGSGRTEAFF. CDR3 coding DNA: TGTGCTAGTGGTTTGGGGACAGGGTCTGGGCGCACTGAAGCTTTCTTT. The whole variable domain, filled in from reference TRBV12-5 and TRBJ1-1, reads DARVTQTPRHKVTEMGQEVTMRCQPILGHNTVFWYRQTMMQGLELLAYFRNRAPLDDSGMPKDRFSAEMPDATLATLKIQPSEPRDSAVYFCASGLGTGSGRTEAFFGQGTRLTVV.

CDR3 region: CASSYAGENTEAFF. The CDR3 bases are TGTGCCAGCAGTTACGCAGGTGAAAACACTGAAGCTTTCTTT. This chain joins TRBV6-5 and TRBJ1-1, with D unresolved. Per the germline V gene, CDR1 is MNHEY and CDR2 is SVGAGI. With 2 bases removed from V and 2 bases from J, the gap between germline ends came to 9 bases. The CDR3 has 14 amino acids.

The chain joins TRBV5-4 to TRBJ1-2; D might be TRBD1 (6 bases). Germline V gene sequence: CDR1 SGHNT, CDR2 YYREEE (reference sequence). Trimming shortened V by 4 bases and J by 0 bases, and 13 bases separated the two germline ends. CDR3 length: 15 residues. The chain's CDR3 is CASSPRDTPNYGYTF. CDR3 coding DNA: TGTGCCAGCAGCCCGAGGGACACCCCTAACTATGGCTACACCTTC. Drawing the rest from reference TRBV5-4 and TRBJ1-2, the complete variable domain is ETGVTQSPTHLIKTRGQQVTLRCSSQSGHNTVSWYQQALGQGPQFIFQYYREEENGRGNFPPRFSGLQFPNYSSELNVNALELDDSALYLCASSPRDTPNYGYTFGSGTRLTVV.

The chain combines TRBV5-1 with TRBJ1-6; 9 bases are a match to TRBD1. The CDR3 length is 18 residues. CDR1 and CDR2 (germline): SGHRS, YFSETQ. V trimming: 4 bases; J trimming: 0 bases; junction bases outside the gene matches: 8. DNA for the CDR3: TGCGCCAGCAGCGGCACGGGACAGGGTAGCTCCTATAATTCACCCCTCCACTTT. Amino acids: CASSGTGQGSSYNSPLHF.

The V gene is TRBV30, the J gene TRBJ2-7; 11 positions agree with TRBD2. Trimming took 3 bases from V and 4 from J; bases not matched to a gene: 2. Germline CDR1 is GTSNPN and CDR2 is SVGIG (reference sequence). The CDR3 loop spans 13 amino acids. The CDR3 protein is CAWRGTSGYEQYF. CDR3 DNA sequence: TGTGCCTGGAGGGGGACTAGCGGATACGAGCAGTACTTC.

This chain uses TRBV5-1 with TRBJ1-1; 7 positions match TRBD1. With 4 bases clipped from V and 8 bases from J, the junction kept 5 bases outside the gene matches. The V gene's germline CDR1 is SGHRS and CDR2 YFSETQ. This CDR3 has 12 amino acids. This CDR3 is CASSRQGLEAFF. The CDR3 nucleotides read TGCGCCAGCAGCCGACAGGGTCTGGAAGCTTTCTTT.

The chain has TRBV20-1 and TRBJ2-4, with D perhaps matching TRBD1 (6 bases). This CDR3 spans 11 amino acids. Germline CDR1 and CDR2: DFQATT and SNEGSKA (reference sequence). The germline V and J ends were trimmed by 8 bases and 8 bases, with 13 bases remaining between them. The CDR3 DNA sequence: TGCAGTACAGTCAGGGGATACATTCAGTACTTC. This gives the protein CSTVRGYIQYF.

The chain combines TRBV18 with TRBJ2-5; D not resolved. V lost 1 base, J lost 4 bases, and 7 bases lay in between. Germline values: CDR1 KGHSH, CDR2 LQKENI. The length of the CDR3 is 13 residues. This CDR3 is CASSPRSGETQYF. CDR3 DNA sequence: TGTGCCAGCTCACCACGGTCGGGAGAGACCCAGTACTTC.

The chain combines TRBV7-3 with TRBJ2-1, with TRBD2 identical over 7 bases. Germline CDR1 and CDR2: SGHTA and FQGTGA. The CDR3 has 13 residues. V dropped 2 bases and J dropped 9; count of bases not matched to a gene: 4. CDR3 sequence: CASSLGGRGEQFF. For the CDR3, the DNA is TGTGCCAGCAGCTTAGGCGGGAGAGGTGAGCAGTTCTTC.

This sequence joins TRBV6-5 and TRBJ1-1; 9 bases agree with TRBD1. Germline-derived CDR1 and CDR2 are MNHEY and SVGAGI. Trimming took 6 bases from V and 11 from J; bases not matched to a gene: 10. The CDR3 runs to 13 residues. CDR3 loop: CASRPGQGKAAFF. DNA of the CDR3: TGTGCCAGCAGGCCAGGACAGGGGAAGGCGGCTTTCTTT.

V is TRBV19 and J is TRBJ1-3; D is unresolved. Germline CDR1 and CDR2: LNHDA and SQIVND (reference sequence). CDR3 length equals 15 residues. Trimming removed 7 bases from V and 2 bases from J, with 15 bases in between. The CDR3 loop is CASIDGLQPGNTIYF. In DNA, the CDR3 is TGTGCCAGTATTGATGGACTTCAACCTGGAAACACCATATATTTT. Filled out from reference TRBV19 and TRBJ1-3, the complete variable domain reads DGGITQSPKYLFRKEGQNVTLSCEQNLNHDAMYWYRQDPGQGLRLIYYSQIVNDFQKGDIAEGYSVSREKKESFPLTVTSAQKNPTAFYLCASIDGLQPGNTIYFGEGSWLTVV.

This chain links TRBV7-9 with TRBJ1-5; 7 nucleotides match TRBD1. Germline CDR1 is SEHNR and CDR2 is FQNEAQ (reference sequence). This CDR3 is 17 amino acids long. The junction had 8 bases not matched to a gene; V was cut back by 3 bases and J by 0 bases. The CDR3 nucleotides read TGTGCCAGCAGCTTGGAAAGGGGGCTGGATAGCAATCAGCCCCAGCATTTT. Translated, it gives CASSLERGLDSNQPQHF. Drawing the rest from reference TRBV7-9 and TRBJ1-5, the complete variable domain is DTGVSQNPRHKITKRGQNVTFRCDPISEHNRLYWYRQTLGQGPEFLTYFQNEAQLEKSRLLSDRFSAERPKGSFSTLEIQRTEQGDSAMYLCASSLERGLDSNQPQHFGDGTRLSIL.

The chain joins TRBV19 to TRBJ2-2, with D possibly TRBD1 on 6 matching bases. The V end lost 5 bases, the J end lost 3 bases, and 7 bases lay between the germline ends. The germline CDR1 and CDR2 sequences are LNHDA and SQIVND (reference sequence). This CDR3 comprises 13 residues. For the CDR3, the DNA is TGTGCCAGTAGTGCAGGGGACACCGGGGAGCTGTTTTTT. Residues: CASSAGDTGELFF.

Only one count was recorded for this clone. The chain employs TRBV19 and TRBJ1-5, with a possible D match to TRBD1 (5 bases). V shed 3 bases and J shed 4 bases, with 13 bases lying between them. The V gene's germline CDR1 is LNHDA and CDR2 SQIVND (reference sequence). This CDR3 spans 15 amino acids. For the CDR3, the DNA is TGTGCCAGTAGTATGGGGCCATACCCGAATCAGCCCCAGCATTTT. It encodes CASSMGPYPNQPQHF.

The gene calls are TRBV5-5 and TRBJ1-6; 7 nucleotides align to TRBD1. Germline values: CDR1 SGHKS, CDR2 YYEKEE (reference sequence). The CDR3 has 16 residues. The V segment lost 4 bases and the J segment 0 bases; nucleotides outside the gene matches: 4. The CDR3 spells CASSPQGSSYNSPLHF. In DNA form, the CDR3 reads TGTGCCAGCAGCCCACAGGGGAGCTCCTATAATTCACCCCTCCACTTT.

In its sample, this clone ranks as medium-sized. The rearrangement links TRBV19 to TRBJ2-5; the match to TRBD2 covers 10 bases. Per germline, CDR1 LNHDA and CDR2 SQIVND (reference sequence). Unmatched junction bases numbered 9, after V lost 6 bases and J lost 5 bases. There are 15 residues in the CDR3. The CDR3 DNA follows: TGTGCCAGTAGCCAGGGTTCTAGCGGGAGTGAGACCCAGTACTTC. As protein: CASSQGSSGSETQYF.

Regarding this clone: Additional DNA sequences in this sample encode the identical CDR3. V usage is TRBV7-9 and J usage is TRBJ2-7, with D possibly matching TRBD2 (5 bases). The CDR3 contains 15 residues. Germline V gene lookup returns CDR1 SEHNR and CDR2 FQNEAQ (reference sequence). With 0 bases removed from V and 2 bases from J, the gap between germline ends came to 11 bases. DNA for the CDR3: TGTGCCAGCAGCTTAGCAGCAGGAGGAACCTACGAGCAGTACTTC. Protein sequence: CASSLAAGGTYEQYF.

V and J are TRBV19 and TRBJ1-5, with 7 bases that match TRBD1. The CDR3 is 13 amino acids. CDR1 and CDR2 from the germline V gene are LNHDA and SQIVND (reference sequence). J gave up 6 bases and V 6 bases, and 5 bases lay outside the gene matches. DNA for the CDR3: TGTGCCAGTAGAGACAGGGACGTTCAGCCCCAGCATTTT. Its protein product is CASRDRDVQPQHF. The whole variable domain, remainder taken from reference TRBV19 and TRBJ1-5, is DGGITQSPKYLFRKEGQNVTLSCEQNLNHDAMYWYRQDPGQGLRLIYYSQIVNDFQKGDIAEGYSVSREKKESFPLTVTSAQKNPTAFYLCASRDRDVQPQHFGDGTRLSIL.

This chain links TRBV30 with TRBJ2-1, with a tentative D call TRBD2 (7 bases). The length of the CDR3 is 12 residues. V lost 1 base and J 10 bases, leaving 11 bases between the germline ends. Germline V gene sequence: CDR1 GTSNPN, CDR2 SVGIG (reference sequence). The chain's CDR3 is CAWSAGGEEQFF. The CDR3 bases are TGTGCCTGGAGTGCGGGGGGCGAGGAGCAGTTCTTC.

Written as DNA, the CDR3 is TGTGCCAGCAGCGGGGATGGAACGGGGACCCAGCATTTT. Translated: CASSGDGTGTQHF. The chain recombines TRBV2 with TRBJ1-5; D ambiguous. The CDR3 sequence is 13 residues long. Germline loops: CDR1 SNHLY, CDR2 FYNNEI. The germline V and J ends were trimmed by 6 bases and 11 bases, with 17 bases remaining between them.